Listed below are T cell receptor beta chains from one sample, sequenced in a study of cytomegalovirus exposure and HLA in healthy donors. Clones were sequenced by immunoSEQ multiplex PCR, and TCRdb holds only the in-frame ones, with some missing. Counted here are roughly 130,000 clones, 80% occurring once; the ten biggest clones make up 3% to 4%. The material sequenced was PBMCs. Receptors were obtained from a woman aged 35 to 49 in good health and CMV-seronegative. CDR3s include the opening cysteine and the closing phenylalanine or tryptophan. D genes are given only for firm matches. Size tells how often a clone was seen (once, few, many) or the class of an expanded clone, and some rows leave it out.

J	V	D	length	size	DNA	CDR3
TRBJ1-1	TRBV13	NA	14	NA	TGTGCCAGCAGCTTAGGGTTCCAGGGGTGTGAAGCTTTCTTT	CASSLGFQGCEAFF
TRBJ2-1	TRBV9	TRBD2	17	NA	TGTGCCAGCAGCGTAGTAGGGACTAGCGGGACCTACAATGAGCAGTTCTTC	CASSVVGTSGTYNEQFF
TRBJ1-1	TRBV2	NA	13	few	TGTGCCAGCAGTGCGGGACTTAACACTGAAGCTTTCTTT	CASSAGLNTEAFF
TRBJ2-3	TRBV10-2	TRBD2	17	NA	TGCGCCAGCAGATCAACGGGACTAGCGGGAGGAGGAGATACGCAGTATTTT	CASRSTGLAGGGDTQYF
TRBJ2-5	TRBV19	TRBD2	15	once	TGTGCCAGTAGTCACGGACTAGCCCCACAAGAGACCCAGTACTTC	CASSHGLAPQETQYF
TRBJ1-1	TRBV6-1	NA	11	NA	TGTGCCAGCAGTGAAGCGGCTTCGGCTTTCTTT	CASSEAASAFF
TRBJ2-7	TRBV7-2	TRBD2	13	NA	TGTGCCAGCAGCTTTGATCTAGCGGGGGCTCAGTACTTC	CASSFDLAGAQYF
TRBJ1-4	TRBV6-1	NA	13	few	TGTGCCAGCAGTCCAGAAGGGTTAGGGGGACTGTTTTTT	CASSPEGLGGLFF
TRBJ2-7	TRBV7-8	TRBD1	12	NA	TGTGCCAGCAGCTTAACAGGGGGCGAGCAGTACTTC	CASSLTGGEQYF
TRBJ2-2	TRBV7-3	TRBD1	15	NA	TGTGCCAGCAGGACGGGACAGGGGAGGACCGGGGAGCTGTTTTTT	CASRTGQGRTGELFF
TRBJ2-1	TRBV5-6	TRBD1	15	NA	TGTGCCAGCAGCTCCGGGACAGGGGTTCTCCGTGAGCAGTTCTTC	CASSSGTGVLREQFF
TRBJ1-1	TRBV4-2	NA	14	NA	TGTGCCAGCAGCCACACCGGGACACAGAGGGAAGCTTTCTTT	CASSHTGTQREAFF
TRBJ1-4	TRBV5-1	NA	13	once	TGCGCCAGCAGCTTCGACTTGAATGAAAAACTGTTTTTT	CASSFDLNEKLFF
TRBJ2-3	TRBV15	NA	16	NA	TGTGCCACCAGCGCCCCGAGAGGAAGAGGCACAGATACGCAGTATTTT	CATSAPRGRGTDTQYF
TRBJ1-1	TRBV6-5	NA	16	NA	TGTGCCAGCAGTTACTCGAATCCGAGGAGGGGCACTGAAGCTTTCTTT	CASSYSNPRRGTEAFF
TRBJ2-7	TRBV7-8	TRBD1	18	NA	TGTGCCAGCAGCCCTCGGGGATCAGGACCGGGACAGCCCTACGAGCAGTACTTC	CASSPRGSGPGQPYEQYF
TRBJ1-1	TRBV7-9	NA	11	few	TGTGCCAGCAGCTCTTCAGGGGTCGGTTTCTTT	CASSSSGVGFF
TRBJ2-3	TRBV29-1	NA	14	NA	TGCAGCGTTGAAAGGAGTGCTAGCACAGATACGCAGTATTTT	CSVERSASTDTQYF
TRBJ1-2	TRBV11-3	NA	15	NA	TGTGCCACCCACCTAACCCGGGACACCACCTATGGCTACACCTTC	CATHLTRDTTYGYTF
TRBJ1-1	TRBV28	TRBD1	13	once	TGTGCCAGCAGTAGGGGGCCCAAGGGTTTAGCTTTCTTT	CASSRGPKGLAFF
TRBJ1-4	TRBV28	TRBD1	14	NA	TGTGCCAGCAGACCAGGGGGCCTTGGCGAAAAACTGTTTTTT	CASRPGGLGEKLFF
TRBJ1-1	TRBV6-5	TRBD1	12	NA	TGTGCCAGCAGTTACGGACAGGATGAAGCTTTCTTT	CASSYGQDEAFF
TRBJ1-1	TRBV7-3	TRBD1	14	NA	TGTGCCAGCAGCCCAGGGGGTCTTAACACTGAAGCTTTCTTT	CASSPGGLNTEAFF
TRBJ1-6	TRBV19	NA	15	NA	TGTGCCAGTAGTATCAAGGGGGAACAAAGTTCACCCCTCCACTTT	CASSIKGEQSSPLHF
TRBJ2-2	TRBV4-1	TRBD1	14	NA	TGCGCCAGCAAGAGACAGGGTAACACCGGGGAGCTGTTTTTT	CASKRQGNTGELFF
TRBJ2-7	TRBV5-4	NA	11	NA	TGTGCCAGCAGCCTCCTCGACGAGCAGTACTTC	CASSLLDEQYF
TRBJ2-3	TRBV7-2	TRBD2	19	few	TGTGCCAGCAGCTTATATGTCAGACTAGCGGGGGGGCCGACAGATACGCAGTATTTT	CASSLYVRLAGGPTDTQYF
TRBJ1-3	TRBV10-3	TRBD1	17	NA	TGTGCCATCAGTGCTCAACGACAGGGGGCATCTGGAAACACCATATATTTT	CAISAQRQGASGNTIYF
TRBJ2-2	TRBV9	TRBD1	16	NA	TGTGCCAGCAGCGCCGAGGACAGGGTCCCTTGGGGGGAGCTGTTTTTT	CASSAEDRVPWGELFF
TRBJ1-1	TRBV10-3	NA	14	NA	TGTGCCATCAGTGATTCGCGGGAAAACACTGAAGCTTTCTTT	CAISDSRENTEAFF
TRBJ2-7	TRBV11-3	TRBD2	16	NA	TGTGCCAGCAGCTCCAAGCGGGAGGGGCCGAGCTACGAGCAGTACTTC	CASSSKREGPSYEQYF
TRBJ1-1	TRBV6-5	NA	13	few	TGTGCCAGCAGTTACTGGGGAGGGACTGAAGCTTTCTTT	CASSYWGGTEAFF